The 10 T cell receptor beta chains below all came from one sample that was sequenced in a study of blood T cell repertoires in COVID-19. Data came from immunoSEQ multiplex PCR; TCRdb stores just in-frame clones and leaves some out. This sample yields approximately 150,000 clones, of which approximately 92% are seen a single time; around 3.3% belongs to the top ten. Source material: peripheral blood. The receptor set was obtained from a woman between 55 and 75 years old with active COVID-19.

The rearrangement links TRBV6-5 to TRBJ2-3, with TRBD2 matching 7 bases. The CDR3 has 14 amino acids. Germline CDR1 and CDR2: MNHEY and SVGAGI. V was clipped by 6 bases and J by 6 bases; unmatched bases: 9. CDR3 sequence reads: CASRAAGVSDTQYF. In DNA form, the CDR3 reads TGTGCCAGCAGAGCGGCGGGAGTATCCGATACGCAGTATTTT.

The rearrangement joins TRBV7-9 to TRBJ2-2, with D perhaps matching TRBD1 (6 bases). This CDR3 has 18 amino acids. Germline V CDR1 and CDR2: SEHNR, FQNEAQ (reference sequence). Trimming removed 4 bases from V and 6 bases from J, with 24 bases in between. CDR3 protein: CASSSQFRDILLPGELFF. DNA of the CDR3: TGTGCCAGCAGCTCCCAATTCCGGGACATTCTCCTTCCCGGGGAGCTGTTTTTT. Full variable domain (outside the CDR3, taken from reference TRBV7-9 and TRBJ2-2): DTGVSQNPRHKITKRGQNVTFRCDPISEHNRLYWYRQTLGQGPEFLTYFQNEAQLEKSRLLSDRFSAERPKGSFSTLEIQRTEQGDSAMYLCASSSQFRDILLPGELFFGEGSRLTVL.

The rearrangement links TRBV27 to TRBJ2-3, with TRBD2 identical over 13 bases. The CDR3 runs 15 residues. Germline V gene lookup returns CDR1 MNHEY and CDR2 SMNVEV (reference sequence). V shed 6 bases and J 5 bases; nucleotides not matched to a gene: 5. The CDR3 region is CASSPGTSGIDTQYF. In DNA, the CDR3 is TGTGCCAGCAGCCCCGGGACTAGCGGGATAGATACGCAGTATTTT.

J is TRBJ2-1 and V is TRBV2, with 8 positions matching TRBD2. Trimming at V came to 5 bases and at J to 2 bases, leaving 5 bases not matched to a gene. CDR1 is SNHLY and CDR2 is FYNNEI in the germline V gene. CDR3 length: 15 amino acids. This CDR3 reads CASSLLAVPYNEQFF. The DNA for the CDR3 is TGTGCCAGCAGTTTACTAGCGGTTCCCTACAATGAGCAGTTCTTC. The whole variable domain, remainder taken from reference TRBV2 and TRBJ2-1, is EPEVTQTPSHQVTQMGQEVILRCVPISNHLYFYWYRQILGQKVEFLVSFYNNEISEKSEIFDDQFSVERPDGSNFTLKIRSTKLEDSAMYFCASSLLAVPYNEQFFGPGTRLTVL.

The V gene is TRBV7-2, the J gene TRBJ1-2; D gene ambiguous. There are 15 residues in the CDR3. CDR1 is SGHTA and CDR2 is FQGNSA in the germline V gene. Trimming cost V 1 base and J 4 bases, with 13 bases left between them. The CDR3 coding sequence is TGTGCCAGCAGCTTAGGAAGGACTCAACTCTATGGCTACACCTTC. Amino acid sequence: CASSLGRTQLYGYTF.

The chain is built from TRBV2 and TRBJ1-6; tentative D call: TRBD1 (6 bases). Germline V lookup: CDR1 SNHLY, CDR2 FYNNEI. The CDR3 loop spans 15 amino acids. The V gene lost 4 bases and the J gene lost 6 bases, with 13 bases spanning the gap. In nucleotides, the CDR3 is TGTGCCAGCAGTGGGAGGGGGGGTGGTAATTCACCCCTCCACTTT. Translation gives CASSGRGGGNSPLHF.

This chain uses TRBV7-7 with TRBJ2-3; 8 bases are shared with TRBD2. The CDR3 spans 14 residues. Trimming at V came to 2 bases and at J to 4 bases, leaving 2 bases not matched to a gene. The germline V gene encodes CDR1 SSHAT and CDR2 FNYEAQ (reference sequence). This CDR3 reads CASSLRGGADTQYF. The CDR3 DNA reads as TGTGCCAGCAGCTTACGGGGGGGCGCAGATACGCAGTATTTT.

The gene calls are TRBV10-3 and TRBJ2-2; possibly TRBD2 for D (6 bases). Germline V gene sequence: CDR1 ENHRY, CDR2 SYGVKD. The CDR3 consists of 14 residues. V was pared by 10 bases and J by 2 bases, with 14 bases between. The CDR3 DNA reads TGTGCCACCTCTGGCGGGACTAACACCGGGGAGCTGTTTTTT. Translation: CATSGGTNTGELFF.

V gene TRBV4-2 combines with J gene TRBJ1-1; no clear D gene. CDR3 length: 14 amino acids. Trimming removed 0 bases at V and 5 bases at J, with 10 bases between. The germline gives CDR1 LGHNA, CDR2 YNFKEQ. The CDR3 sequence: CASSQELLRTEAFF. The CDR3 DNA reads TGTGCCAGCAGCCAAGAGCTTCTTCGGACTGAAGCTTTCTTT.

This clone was counted a single time. The V gene is TRBV7-9, the J gene TRBJ1-2, with 9 nucleotides matching TRBD1. Germline loops: CDR1 SEHNR, CDR2 FQNEAQ (reference sequence). The junction had 6 bases not matched to a gene; V was cut back by 4 bases and J by 3 bases. The CDR3 contains 15 residues. The CDR3 nucleotides are TGTGCCAGCAGCTCCAACAGGGGGCAGGACTATGGCTACACCTTC. This translates into CASSSNRGQDYGYTF.